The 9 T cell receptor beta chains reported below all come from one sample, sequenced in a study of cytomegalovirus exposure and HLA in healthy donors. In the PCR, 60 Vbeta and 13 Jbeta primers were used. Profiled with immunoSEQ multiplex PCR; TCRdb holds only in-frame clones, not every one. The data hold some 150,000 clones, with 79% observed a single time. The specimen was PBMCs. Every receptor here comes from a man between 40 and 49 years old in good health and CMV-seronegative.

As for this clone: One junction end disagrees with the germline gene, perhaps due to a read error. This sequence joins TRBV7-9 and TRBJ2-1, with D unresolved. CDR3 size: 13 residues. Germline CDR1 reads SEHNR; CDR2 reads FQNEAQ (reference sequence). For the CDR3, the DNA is TGTTCCAGCAGCCTAGAGCGAGTCGATGAGCAGTTCTTC. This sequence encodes CSSSLERVDEQFF.

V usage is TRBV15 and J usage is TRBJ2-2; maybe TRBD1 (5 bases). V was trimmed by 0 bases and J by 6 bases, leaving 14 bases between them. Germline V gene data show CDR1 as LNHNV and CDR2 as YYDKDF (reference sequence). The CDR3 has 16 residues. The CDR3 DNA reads TGTGCCACCAGCAGAGATGACTCGACAGCCGCCGGGGAGCTGTTTTTT. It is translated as CATSRDDSTAAGELFF. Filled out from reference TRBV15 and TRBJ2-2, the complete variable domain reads DAMVIQNPRYQVTQFGKPVTLSCSQTLNHNVMYWYQQKSSQAPKLLFHYYDKDFNNEADTPDNFQSRRPNTSFCFLDIRSPGLGDTAMYLCATSRDDSTAAGELFFGEGSRLTVL.

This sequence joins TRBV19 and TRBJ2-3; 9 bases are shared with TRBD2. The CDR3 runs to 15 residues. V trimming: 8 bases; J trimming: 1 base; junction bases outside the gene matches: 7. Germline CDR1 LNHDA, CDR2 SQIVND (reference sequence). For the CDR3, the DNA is TGTGCCAGTGGGGGGGTAGCGGGAGGCACAGATACGCAGTATTTT. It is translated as CASGGVAGGTDTQYF.

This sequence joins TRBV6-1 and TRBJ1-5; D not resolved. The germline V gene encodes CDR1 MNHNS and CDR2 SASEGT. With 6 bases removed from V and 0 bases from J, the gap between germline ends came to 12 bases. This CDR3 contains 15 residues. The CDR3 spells CASRITENSNQPQHF. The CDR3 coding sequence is TGTGCCAGCAGGATTACAGAGAATAGCAATCAGCCCCAGCATTTT.

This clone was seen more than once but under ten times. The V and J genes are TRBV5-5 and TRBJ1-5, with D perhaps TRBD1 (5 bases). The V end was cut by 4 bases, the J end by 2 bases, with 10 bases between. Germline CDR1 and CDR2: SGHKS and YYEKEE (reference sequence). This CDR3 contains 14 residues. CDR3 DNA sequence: TGTGCCAGCAGCCGAGCGGGGGGCAATCAGCCCCAGCATTTT. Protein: CASSRAGGNQPQHF.

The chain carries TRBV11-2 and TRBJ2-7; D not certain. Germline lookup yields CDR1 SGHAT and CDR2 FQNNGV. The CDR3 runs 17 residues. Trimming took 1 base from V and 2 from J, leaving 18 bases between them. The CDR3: CASSLVSVRLLTYEQYF. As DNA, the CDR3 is TGTGCCAGCAGCTTAGTTTCGGTGCGGTTATTAACCTACGAGCAGTACTTC.

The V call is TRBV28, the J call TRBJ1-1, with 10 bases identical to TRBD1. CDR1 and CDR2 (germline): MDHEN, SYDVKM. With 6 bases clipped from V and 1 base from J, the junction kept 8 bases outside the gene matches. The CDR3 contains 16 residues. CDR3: CASRPSTGGSNTEAFF. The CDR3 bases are TGTGCCAGCAGACCATCGACAGGGGGCTCGAACACTGAAGCTTTCTTT.

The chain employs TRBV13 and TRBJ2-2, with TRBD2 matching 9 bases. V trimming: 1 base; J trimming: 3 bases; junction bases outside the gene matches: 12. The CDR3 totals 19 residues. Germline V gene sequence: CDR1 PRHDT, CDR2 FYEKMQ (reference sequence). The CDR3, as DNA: TGTGCCAGCAGCTTAGTTCCGGGTAGCGGGAGTCTCTACACCGGGGAGCTGTTTTTT. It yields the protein CASSLVPGSGSLYTGELFF.

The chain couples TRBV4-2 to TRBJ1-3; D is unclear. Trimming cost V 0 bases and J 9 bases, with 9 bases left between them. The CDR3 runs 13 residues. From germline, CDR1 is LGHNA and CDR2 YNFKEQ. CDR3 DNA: TGTGCCAGCAGCCAAGATGTGGCAACCACCATATATTTT. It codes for CASSQDVATTIYF.